This T cell receptor beta chain was captured by sequencing in a study of response to subunit inactivated influenza vaccine. This clonotype was counted at least ten times. Looked up from germline, CDR1 is LGHNA and CDR2 is YNFKEQ. The CDR3 sequence is 19 residues long. V lost 0 bases to trimming and J lost 5 bases; unmatched junction nucleotides: 14. TCRdb processed the RT-PCR reads anew with MiXCR; each CDR3 protein has one entry. The sample has some 150,000 distinct CDR3 sequences, about an eighth seen once; the top ten hold 25% to 30%. Another study also made use of these data, one on T cells expressing NK-cell markers. Per that study: Libraries used 5'RACE template switching adding universal primer site and UMIs. The study found dominant NKG2C+ clonotypes at about 1.0-7.5% of CD8+ T cells in several donors. It was still unclear whether expanded NKG2C+ T cell clones were HCMV specific.

V usage is TRBV4-2 and J usage is TRBJ2-1, with 9 bases identical to TRBD2. Specimen: CD8+ T cells sorted from PBMCs, collected 11 to 12 days after vaccination. The origin of this receptor is a man aged 45-60 years who received an inactivated influenza vaccine. The CDR3 DNA reads TGTGCCAGCAGCCAAGATCGGACGTTCGTAGCGGGGGAGGACAATGAGCAGTTCTTC. Protein: CASSQDRTFVAGEDNEQFF.